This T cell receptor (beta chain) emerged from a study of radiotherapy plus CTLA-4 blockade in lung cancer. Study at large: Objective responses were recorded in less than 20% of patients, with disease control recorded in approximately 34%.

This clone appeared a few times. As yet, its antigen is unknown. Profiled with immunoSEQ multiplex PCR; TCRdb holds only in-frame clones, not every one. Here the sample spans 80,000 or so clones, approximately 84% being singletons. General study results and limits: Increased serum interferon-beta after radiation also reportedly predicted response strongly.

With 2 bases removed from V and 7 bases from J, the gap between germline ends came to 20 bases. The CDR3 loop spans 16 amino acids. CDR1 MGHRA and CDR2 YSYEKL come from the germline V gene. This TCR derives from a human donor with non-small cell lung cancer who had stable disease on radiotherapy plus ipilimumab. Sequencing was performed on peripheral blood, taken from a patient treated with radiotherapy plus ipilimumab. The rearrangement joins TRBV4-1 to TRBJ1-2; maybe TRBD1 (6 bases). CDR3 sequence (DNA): TGCGCCAGCAGCCAAACCGCCCTGCGGGGGGCCATTGGCTACACCTTC. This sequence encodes CASSQTALRGAIGYTF.